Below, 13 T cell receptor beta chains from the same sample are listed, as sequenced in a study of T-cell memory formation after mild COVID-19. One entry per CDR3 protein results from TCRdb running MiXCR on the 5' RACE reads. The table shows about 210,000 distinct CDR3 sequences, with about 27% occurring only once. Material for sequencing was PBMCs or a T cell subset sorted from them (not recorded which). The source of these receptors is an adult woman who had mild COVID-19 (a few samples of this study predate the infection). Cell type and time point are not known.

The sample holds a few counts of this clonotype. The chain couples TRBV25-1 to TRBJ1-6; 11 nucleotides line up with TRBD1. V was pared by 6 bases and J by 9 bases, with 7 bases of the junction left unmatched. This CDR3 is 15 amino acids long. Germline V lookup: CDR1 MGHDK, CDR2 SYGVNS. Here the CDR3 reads CASSLGTGGISPLHF. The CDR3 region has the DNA TGTGCCAGCAGCCTTGGGACAGGGGGAATTTCACCCCTCCACTTT.

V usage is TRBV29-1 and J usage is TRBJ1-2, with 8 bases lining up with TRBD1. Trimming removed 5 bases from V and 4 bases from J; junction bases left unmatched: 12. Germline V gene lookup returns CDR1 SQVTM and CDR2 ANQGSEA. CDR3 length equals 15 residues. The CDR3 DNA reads TGCAGCGTTCCCACAGGGGGGGGATATTCCTATGGCTACACCTTC. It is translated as CSVPTGGGYSYGYTF.

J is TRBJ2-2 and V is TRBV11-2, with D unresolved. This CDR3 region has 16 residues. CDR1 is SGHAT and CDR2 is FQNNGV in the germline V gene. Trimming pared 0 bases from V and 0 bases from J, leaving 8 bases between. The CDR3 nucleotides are TGTGCCAGCAGCTTAGAAGGGCTACCGAACACCGGGGAGCTGTTTTTT. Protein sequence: CASSLEGLPNTGELFF.

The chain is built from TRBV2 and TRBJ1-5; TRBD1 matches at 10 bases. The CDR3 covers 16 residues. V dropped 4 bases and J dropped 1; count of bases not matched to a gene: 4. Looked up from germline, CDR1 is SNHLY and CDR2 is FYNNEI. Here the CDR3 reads CASSGQGAMSNQPQHF. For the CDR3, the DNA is TGTGCCAGCAGTGGACAGGGGGCGATGAGCAATCAGCCCCAGCATTTT.

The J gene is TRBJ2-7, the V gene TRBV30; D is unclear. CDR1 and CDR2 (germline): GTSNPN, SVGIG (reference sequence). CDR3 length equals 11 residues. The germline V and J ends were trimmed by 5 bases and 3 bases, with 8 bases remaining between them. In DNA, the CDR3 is TGTGCCTGGCGGAGTAACTACGAGCAGTACTTC. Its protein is CAWRSNYEQYF.

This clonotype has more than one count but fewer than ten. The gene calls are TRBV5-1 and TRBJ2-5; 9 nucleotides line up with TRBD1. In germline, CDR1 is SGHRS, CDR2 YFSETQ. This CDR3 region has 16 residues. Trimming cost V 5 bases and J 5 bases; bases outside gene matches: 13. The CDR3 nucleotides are TGCGCCAGCAGTCAAACGCCCACAGGGGGCCAGGAGACCCAGTACTTC. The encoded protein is CASSQTPTGGQETQYF.

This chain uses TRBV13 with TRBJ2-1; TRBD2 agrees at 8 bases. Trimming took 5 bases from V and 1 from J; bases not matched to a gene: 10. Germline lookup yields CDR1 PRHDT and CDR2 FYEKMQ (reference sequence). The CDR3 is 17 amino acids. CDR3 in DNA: TGTGCCAGCAGCCAAGGCTCGGGAGGGCTGTCCTACAATGAGCAGTTCTTC. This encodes CASSQGSGGLSYNEQFF. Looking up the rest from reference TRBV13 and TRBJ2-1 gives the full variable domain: AAGVIQSPRHLIKEKRETATLKCYPIPRHDTVYWYQQGPGQDPQFLISFYEKMQSDKGSIPDRFSAQQFSDYHSELNMSSLELGDSALYFCASSQGSGGLSYNEQFFGPGTRLTVL.

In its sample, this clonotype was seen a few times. The CDR3 sequence: CASSLAGRGVRSETQYF. For the CDR3, the DNA is TGTGCCAGCAGCTTGGCGGGTCGAGGGGTCCGATCGGAGACCCAGTACTTC. The chain couples TRBV5-6 to TRBJ2-5; tentatively, D is TRBD1 or TRBD2 (5 bases each). V gave up 0 bases and J gave up 5 bases, with 20 bases separating them. Germline assignment: CDR1 SGHDT and CDR2 YYEEEE. The length of the CDR3 is 17 residues.

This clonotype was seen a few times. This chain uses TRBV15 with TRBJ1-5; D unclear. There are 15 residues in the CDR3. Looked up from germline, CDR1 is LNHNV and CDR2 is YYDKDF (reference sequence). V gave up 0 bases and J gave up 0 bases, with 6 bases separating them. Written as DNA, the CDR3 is TGTGCCACCAGCAGAGACATCGATAGCAATCAGCCCCAGCATTTT. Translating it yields CATSRDIDSNQPQHF.

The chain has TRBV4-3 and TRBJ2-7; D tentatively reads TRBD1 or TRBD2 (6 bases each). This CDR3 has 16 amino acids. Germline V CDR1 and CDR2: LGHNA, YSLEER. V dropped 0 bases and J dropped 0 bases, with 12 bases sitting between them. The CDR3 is CASSQDWGASSYEQYF. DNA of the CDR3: TGCGCCAGCAGCCAAGATTGGGGGGCGAGCTCCTACGAGCAGTACTTC.

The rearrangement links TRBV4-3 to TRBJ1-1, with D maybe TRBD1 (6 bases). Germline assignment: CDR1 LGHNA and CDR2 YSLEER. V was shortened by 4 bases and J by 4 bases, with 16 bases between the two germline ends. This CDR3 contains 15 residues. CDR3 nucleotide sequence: TGCGCCAGCAGCCTTTTCAACCAAGGGGGCACTGAAGCTTTCTTT. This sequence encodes CASSLFNQGGTEAFF.

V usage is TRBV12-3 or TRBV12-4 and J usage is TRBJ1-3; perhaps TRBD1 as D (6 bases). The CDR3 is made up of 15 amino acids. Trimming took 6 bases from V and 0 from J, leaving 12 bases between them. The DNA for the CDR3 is TGTGCCAGCAGCCTGGGGGCCAACTCTGGAAACACCATATATTTT. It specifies CASSLGANSGNTIYF.

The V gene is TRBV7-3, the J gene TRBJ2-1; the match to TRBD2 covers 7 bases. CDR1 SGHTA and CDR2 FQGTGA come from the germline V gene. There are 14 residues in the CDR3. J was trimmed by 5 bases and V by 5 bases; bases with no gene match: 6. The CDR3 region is CASSPLGGNNEQFF. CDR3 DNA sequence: TGTGCCAGCAGCCCTCTCGGGGGGAACAATGAGCAGTTCTTC.